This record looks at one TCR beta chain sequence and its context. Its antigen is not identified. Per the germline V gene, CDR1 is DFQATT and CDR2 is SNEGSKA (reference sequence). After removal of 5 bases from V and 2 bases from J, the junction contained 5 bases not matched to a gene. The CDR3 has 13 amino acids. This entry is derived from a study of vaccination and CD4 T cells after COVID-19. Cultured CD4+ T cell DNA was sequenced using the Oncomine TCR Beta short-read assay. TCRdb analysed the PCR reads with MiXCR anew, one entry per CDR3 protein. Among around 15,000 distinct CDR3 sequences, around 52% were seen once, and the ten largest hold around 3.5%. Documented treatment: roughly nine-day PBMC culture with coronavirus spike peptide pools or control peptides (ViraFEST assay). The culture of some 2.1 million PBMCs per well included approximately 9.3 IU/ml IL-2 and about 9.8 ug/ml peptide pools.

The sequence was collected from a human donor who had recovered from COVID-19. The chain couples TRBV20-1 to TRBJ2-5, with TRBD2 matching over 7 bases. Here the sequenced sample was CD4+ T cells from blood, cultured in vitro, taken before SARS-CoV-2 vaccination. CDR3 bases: TGCAGTGCTCCATGGGGGGGTCAAGAGACCCAGTACTTC. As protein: CSAPWGGQETQYF.